The 14 T cell receptor beta chains below were found in one sample sequenced in a study of cytomegalovirus exposure and HLA in healthy donors. PCR was performed using 60 Vbeta and 13 Jbeta primers. Method: immunoSEQ multiplex PCR; TCRdb's copy keeps in-frame clones and lacks some. The sample yields under 200,000 clones, around four fifths seen once. Sample: PBMCs. These TCRs come from a woman aged 50 to 65 in good health and CMV-seronegative.

The chain has TRBV15 and TRBJ1-4, with TRBD1 matching 7 bases. The junction had 7 bases not matched to a gene; V was cut back by 5 bases and J by 1 base. The CDR3 contains 16 residues. Looked up from germline, CDR1 is LNHNV and CDR2 is YYDKDF (reference sequence). Here the CDR3 DNA reads TGTGCCACCAGCTATCAGGGGGTAGGAACTAATGAAAAACTGTTTTTT. It yields the protein CATSYQGVGTNEKLFF.

This chain links TRBV9 with TRBJ1-1, with 9 bases matching TRBD1. The trim removed 3 bases at V and 2 bases at J, leaving 5 bases unmatched. From germline, CDR1 is SGDLS and CDR2 YYNGEE. This CDR3 has 15 amino acids. As DNA, the CDR3 is TGTGCCAGCAGCGATACAGGGGGCTTAAACACTGAAGCTTTCTTT. This gives the protein CASSDTGGLNTEAFF. Combining the CDR3 with reference TRBV9 and TRBJ1-1 gives the whole variable domain DSGVTQTPKHLITATGQRVTLRCSPRSGDLSVYWYQQSLDQGLQFLIQYYNGEERAKGNILERFSAQQFPDLHSELNLSSLELGDSALYFCASSDTGGLNTEAFFGQGTRLTVV.

V usage is TRBV5-4 and J usage is TRBJ2-5, with TRBD1 matching over 12 bases. With V trimmed by 4 bases and J by 5 bases, 12 bases remained unmatched. Germline V gene data show CDR1 as SGHNT and CDR2 as YYREEE (reference sequence). CDR3 length: 17 amino acids. DNA for the CDR3: TGTGCCAGCAGCGTGGGGACAGGGGGCGTCTCGGGTGAGACCCAGTACTTC. This gives the protein CASSVGTGGVSGETQYF.

The J gene is TRBJ2-3, the V gene TRBV29-1; 11 bases agree with TRBD2. There are 17 residues in the CDR3. The germline CDR1 and CDR2 sequences are SQVTM and ANQGSEA. Germline trimming cut 6 bases from V and 2 bases from J; bases unmatched to any gene: 13. The CDR3 protein is CSVVPGLAEWDTDTQYF. CDR3 DNA: TGCAGCGTCGTCCCGGGACTAGCGGAGTGGGACACAGATACGCAGTATTTT.

CDR3: CASSVRTGDPEAFF. The CDR3 nucleotides are TGTGCCAGCAGCGTGAGGACAGGGGACCCTGAAGCTTTCTTT. V usage is TRBV9 and J usage is TRBJ1-1, with 9 bases that match TRBD1. Germline lookup yields CDR1 SGDLS and CDR2 YYNGEE. The CDR3 is 14 amino acids. With V trimmed by 2 bases and J by 6 bases, 5 bases remained unmatched.

The chain combines TRBV7-9 with TRBJ2-1; 11 bases map to TRBD1. The V gene end was trimmed by 4 bases and the J gene end by 8 bases; junction bases not matched to a gene: 10. Germline CDR1 SEHNR, CDR2 FQNEAQ (reference sequence). The CDR3 is made up of 16 amino acids. The CDR3 DNA reads as TGTGCCAGCAGCTACGCGGACAGGGGGCTCGGTGATGAGCAGTTCTTC. Translation: CASSYADRGLGDEQFF.

The chain combines TRBV7-6 with TRBJ2-3; D might be TRBD1 (7 bases). V was clipped by 1 base and J by 0 bases, with 26 bases between them. Looked up from germline, CDR1 is SGHVS and CDR2 is FNYEAQ. The CDR3 has 21 amino acids. DNA for the CDR3: TGTGCCAGCAGCTTAGTGTCACAGGGGAGGTCGTACCCCCTTAGCACAGATACGCAGTATTTT. Its protein product is CASSLVSQGRSYPLSTDTQYF.

This chain links TRBV7-9 with TRBJ1-2; TRBD1 is a possible D gene (6 bases). The CDR3 is made up of 14 amino acids. The V end was cut by 5 bases, the J end by 2 bases, with 12 bases between. The germline V gene has CDR1 SEHNR and CDR2 FQNEAQ (reference sequence). The CDR3 nucleotides read TGTGCCAGCAGCACCCCGGGGGGCAACTATGGCTACACCTTC. It specifies CASSTPGGNYGYTF.

This clone was recorded only once. The J gene is TRBJ1-1, the V gene TRBV7-2; maybe TRBD1 (6 bases). CDR3 size: 14 residues. Trimming left V 3 bases short and J 7 bases short, with 15 bases between. The germline V gene has CDR1 SGHTA and CDR2 FQGNSA. CDR3 loop: CASSFSQGEGEAFF. The DNA of the CDR3 is TGTGCCAGCAGCTTCTCACAGGGAGAGGGTGAAGCTTTCTTT.

CDR3 DNA sequence: TGCGCCAGCTCAAAGCAGGGAAATGAGCAGTTCTTC. It translates to CASSKQGNEQFF. The V call is TRBV10-2, the J call TRBJ2-1, with a possible D match to TRBD1 (5 bases). The CDR3 is 12 amino acids. V was clipped by 8 bases and J by 7 bases, with 12 bases between them. Per the germline V gene, CDR1 is WSHSY and CDR2 is SAAADI.

The rearrangement uses TRBV5-6 and TRBJ2-6; D uncertain. In germline, CDR1 is SGHDT, CDR2 YYEEEE. Trimming shortened V by 4 bases and J by 0 bases, and 14 bases separated the two germline ends. The CDR3 sequence is 17 residues long. The CDR3 bases are TGTGCCAGCAGCATAGCCGGGTCCAACTCTGGGGCCAACGTCCTGACTTTC. This gives the protein CASSIAGSNSGANVLTF.

V usage is TRBV21-1 and J usage is TRBJ1-1; the DNA was not compared with TRBD1, the D call given in the table. TRBV21-1 is reported as a pseudogene. The CDR3 is 20 amino acids. In nucleotides, the CDR3 is TGTGCCAGCAGCACCTTCTTCCTACACAGGGGCAGGTCGGGGAACACTGAAGCTTTCTTT. It encodes CASSTFFLHRGRSGNTEAFF.

This sequence joins TRBV7-2 and TRBJ2-1; TRBD2 agrees at 8 bases. The germline V gene has CDR1 SGHTA and CDR2 FQGNSA. This CDR3 contains 15 residues. J gave up 7 bases and V 5 bases, and 10 bases lay outside the gene matches. The CDR3 reads CASSPFRASGNEQFF. The CDR3 DNA reads TGTGCCAGCAGCCCATTCAGGGCTAGCGGGAATGAGCAGTTCTTC.

The J gene is TRBJ1-2, the V gene TRBV27; no reliable D call. Trimming shortened V by 7 bases and J by 8 bases, and 14 bases separated the two germline ends. CDR1 MNHEY and CDR2 SMNVEV come from the germline V gene (reference sequence). The CDR3 has 12 residues. CDR3 protein: CASTTAGGGYTF. The CDR3 DNA is TGTGCCAGCACCACTGCCGGAGGCGGCTACACCTTC.